This entry describes one T cell receptor beta chain. Per the germline V gene, CDR1 is SGHTA and CDR2 is FQGTGA. The CDR3 is 14 amino acids. Trimming removed 5 bases at V and 3 bases at J, with 12 bases between. Under the authors' procedure: By means of reference gene primer amplification, nucleated cell counts were estimated. Method: immunoSEQ multiplex PCR; TCRdb's copy keeps in-frame clones and lacks some. D and trimming were read from the DNA, whereas the V and J calls and clone size are those reported in that table. The table records roughly 200,000 clones, more than 75% of them present only once. These data belong to a study of blood T cell repertoires in COVID-19. Study summary: Specimens from acute and convalescent COVID-19 originated in the United States, Italy and Spain.

V gene TRBV7-3 combines with J gene TRBJ2-3; D gene ambiguous. Sequenced input: peripheral blood. This receptor was taken from a woman between 50 and 59 years old with active or convalescent COVID-19. In nucleotides, the CDR3 is TGTGCCAGCAGCCTCCACGCCGGGACAGATACGCAGTATTTT. It translates to CASSLHAGTDTQYF.